The T cell receptor beta chain under discussion was sequenced for a study of regulatory T cells in long-lasting Graves disease. Turning to the study itself: Patients with persistent Graves' disease had over 5 years of antithyroid drugs and persistent TSH receptor antibodies. Study-wide points: Persistent cases favored TRBV28, TRBJ1-2 and TRBJ2-5.

Concerning this clonotype: What it binds is unknown.

Described time point: persistent/refractory GD, antithyroid drugs over 5 years with positive TRAb. The TCR library was made from RNA extracted from PBMCs. V was cut by 5 bases and J by 2 bases, with 22 bases left in between. The germline CDR1 and CDR2 sequences are MGHRA and YSYEKL. This CDR3 is 17 amino acids long. Library construction for TCR beta used iRepertoire HTBI primers and Arm-PCR of CDR3 regions. MiXCR, run by TCRdb on the multiplex PCR reads, gives a single entry per CDR3 protein. The repertoire has 400,000 to 600,000 distinct CDR3 sequences, around a fifth of them found once; the top ten carry roughly 7.1%.

This material consisted of peripheral blood mononuclear cells (PBMCs), taken when the disease was refractory, from a patient treated with antithyroid drugs. This clonotype originated in a female donor with Graves disease. This chain connects TRBV4-1 to TRBJ2-7; a possible D gene is TRBD1 (6 bases). The CDR3 region has the DNA TGCGCCAGCAGCAAGGGGGACACTCGCCTCAACGCCTACGAGCAGTACTTC. It is translated as CASSKGDTRLNAYEQYF.